This TCR beta chain originates from a study of T cell repertoires in cytomegalovirus infection. About the study: An indication of both CMV infection and matching HLA type came from public TCR beta signatures.

General study findings and limits: HLA-C-restricted CMV clonotypes gave the most frequent clonotype in two of eight donors. Carriers of CMV and the relevant HLA type were discriminated by public TCR beta frequency.

As to this clonotype: Its antigen remains unknown.

Via MiXCR, TCRdb re-called the reads, giving one row per CDR3 protein. The sample consists of 350,000 to 550,000 distinct CDR3 sequences, about 33% of them appearing once. The V gene's germline CDR1 is LGHNA and CDR2 YNFKEQ. This CDR3 is built from 15 residues. V lost 6 bases to trimming and J lost 6 bases; unmatched junction nucleotides: 9. The sequencing sample was made of PBMCs. The V and J genes are TRBV4-2 and TRBJ1-4; TRBD1 matches at 8 bases. This clonotype originated in a human donor in good health (CMV status not recorded). Some clones in this sample may be carry-over from other donors' samples. The CDR3 DNA reads TGTGCCAGCAGGCGCCAGGGGGCGCGGGATGAAAAACTGTTTTTT. Residues: CASRRQGARDEKLFF.